These T cell receptor beta chains were read from a single sample in a study of T cell responses to AZD1222 COVID-19 vaccine. The assay was immunoSEQ multiplex PCR, and TCRdb's table has in-frame clones only and misses some. Counted here are 150,000 to 200,000 clones, about nine tenths occurring once; the ten biggest clones make up 2.5% to 3%. Here the sequenced sample was peripheral blood, taken on day 0 of AZD1222 vaccination. Receptors were obtained from an adult in good health. Both conserved end residues are part of each CDR3. A D gene is named only where the DNA matches it firmly. Rows give clone size only sometimes, using once, few, many, or a class for an expanded clone.

d_call j_call clone_size v_call cdr3_aa cdr3_nt
TRBD1 TRBJ1-2 once TRBV5-6 CASRDGQGAGYGYTF TGTGCCAGCAGGGACGGACAGGGGGCCGGCTATGGCTACACCTTC
TRBD1 TRBJ1-5 - TRBV18 CASSQTGTGGTRRNQPQHF TGTGCCAGCTCACAAACCGGGACAGGGGGCACTAGACGCAATCAGCCCCAGCATTTT
TRBD1 TRBJ1-2 - TRBV12-3/TRBV12-4 CASSLTDRDGYTF TGTGCCAGCAGTTTGACCGACAGGGACGGCTACACCTTC
- TRBJ1-2 - TRBV6-1 CASSEMPGDGYTF TGTGCCAGCAGTGAAATGCCAGGGGATGGCTACACCTTC
- TRBJ2-7 - TRBV21-1 CASSKEGSGSYEQYF TGTGCCAGCAGCAAAGAGGGGAGTGGGTCCTACGAGCAGTACTTC
- TRBJ1-6 - TRBV4-2 CASSQDWGNNSPLHF TGTGCCAGCAGCCAAGATTGGGGCAATAATTCACCCCTCCACTTT
TRBD1 TRBJ1-5 - TRBV30 CAWANGGGQGGNQPQHF TGTGCCTGGGCCAATGGTGGGGGACAGGGAGGGAATCAGCCCCAGCATTTT
- TRBJ2-2 - TRBV3-1/TRBV3-2 CASSQASGGGGNGELFF TGTGCCAGCAGCCAAGCGTCCGGGGGAGGGGGGAACGGGGAGCTGTTTTTT
- TRBJ1-1 - TRBV7-2 CASSLAGPIGGAFF TGTGCCAGCAGCTTAGCTGGACCCATAGGCGGAGCTTTCTTT
- TRBJ1-1 few TRBV18 CASSQNGQTLNTEAFF TGTGCCAGCTCACAGAACGGACAGACCTTGAACACTGAAGCTTTCTTT
- TRBJ2-7 - TRBV18 CASSPGQGGHEQYF TGTGCCAGCTCACCAGGGCAGGGGGGGCACGAGCAGTACTTC
- TRBJ1-6 - TRBV4-3 CASSELRLVGGSPLHF TGCGCCAGCAGCGAACTTAGATTAGTCGGAGGTTCACCCCTCCACTTT
- TRBJ1-2 - TRBV4-3 CASSQDTRSRSYGYTF TGCGCCAGCAGCCAAGATACAAGGTCAAGGAGCTATGGCTACACCTTC
TRBD2 TRBJ2-7 few TRBV11-2 CASSLNGVSGGSSYEQYF TGTGCCAGCAGTCTTAACGGGGTTAGCGGGGGATCCTCCTACGAGCAGTACTTC
- TRBJ1-2 once TRBV9 CASSVGAGVNYGYTF TGTGCCAGCAGCGTAGGTGCAGGCGTTAACTATGGCTACACCTTC
TRBD2 TRBJ2-2 - TRBV19 CAIKAGASTGELFF TGTGCCATAAAAGCGGGGGCCTCGACCGGGGAGCTGTTTTTT
TRBD2 TRBJ2-1 once TRBV6-5 CASKYRREGYNEQFF TGTGCCAGCAAATACAGGAGGGAGGGTTACAATGAGCAGTTCTTC
- TRBJ2-7 - TRBV5-4 CASRVMGSYEQYF TGTGCCAGCCGAGTGATGGGATCCTACGAGCAGTACTTC
- TRBJ2-7 - TRBV6-5 CASSWVGGSYEQYF TGTGCCAGCAGTTGGGTGGGGGGCTCCTACGAGCAGTACTTC
- TRBJ1-5 - TRBV7-2 CASSLAPGEPQHF TGTGCCAGCAGCTTAGCCCCGGGTGAGCCCCAGCATTTT
TRBD1 TRBJ1-2 - TRBV2 CASSGAEGQGSGYTF TGTGCCAGCAGTGGGGCTGAGGGACAGGGCAGTGGCTACACCTTC
- TRBJ1-2 - TRBV7-9 CASTPGTSNYGYTF TGTGCCAGCACCCCCGGGACATCTAACTATGGCTACACCTTC
- TRBJ1-2 once TRBV6-2/TRBV6-3 CASSYSGQRVGYTF TGTGCCAGCAGTTACTCGGGACAAAGGGTTGGCTACACCTTC
TRBD2 TRBJ2-5 - TRBV11-2 CASTEVGGFQETQYF TGTGCCAGCACTGAGGTGGGGGGGTTCCAAGAGACCCAGTACTTC
TRBD2 TRBJ2-1 - TRBV24-1 CATSDSLAGKQFF TGTGCCACCAGTGATTCGTTAGCGGGTAAGCAGTTCTTC
TRBD1 TRBJ1-2 - TRBV5-4 CASSPRDSLPGGYTF TGTGCCAGCAGCCCCCGGGACAGCCTGCCTGGGGGCTACACCTTC
- TRBJ1-5 - TRBV4-2 CASSQETGRNDQPQHF TGTGCCAGCAGCCAAGAAACAGGGCGCAATGATCAGCCCCAGCATTTT
- TRBJ2-1 - TRBV5-1 CASSLGDSLNEQFF TGCGCCAGCAGCTTGGGCGACTCCCTCAATGAGCAGTTCTTC
- TRBJ1-1 once TRBV5-4 CASSQRQNTEAFF TGTGCCAGCAGCCAAAGACAGAACACTGAAGCTTTCTTT
- TRBJ1-2 - TRBV3-1/TRBV3-2 CAGKGEGGYTF TGTGCGGGGAAGGGTGAGGGTGGCTACACCTTC
TRBD1 TRBJ1-2 - TRBV5-5 CASSLGDRFFYTF TGTGCCAGCAGCTTGGGGGACAGGTTTTTCTACACCTTC
- TRBJ2-7 - TRBV23-1 CASSTTGDKGYEQYF TGCGCCAGCAGTACAACGGGGGACAAGGGCTACGAGCAGTACTTC
TRBD1 TRBJ2-7 - TRBV13 CASSLYTGGVYEQYF TGTGCCAGCAGCTTATATACAGGGGGCGTCTACGAGCAGTACTTC
- TRBJ1-1 - TRBV7-9 CASDLNTEAFF TGTGCCAGCGATCTGAACACTGAAGCTTTCTTT
- TRBJ2-3 - TRBV11-3 CASSLDHRADTQYF TGTGCCAGCAGCTTAGACCATCGGGCAGATACGCAGTATTTT
- TRBJ1-2 - TRBV5-1 CASRGEAAGSRVVYTF TGCGCCAGCAGGGGTGAGGCAGCGGGTTCCCGCGTTGTCTACACCTTC
- TRBJ1-2 once TRBV3-1/TRBV3-2 CASSVRASPSYGYTF TGTGCCAGCAGCGTCCGGGCCTCCCCTTCGTATGGCTACACCTTC
TRBD2 TRBJ2-1 - TRBV9 CASSNRGLVDEQFF TGTGCCAGCAGCAACCGGGGACTAGTGGATGAGCAGTTCTTC
TRBD1 TRBJ1-6 - TRBV24-1 CATSGGQGNSPLHF TGTGCCACCAGTGGTGGACAGGGTAATTCACCCCTCCACTTT
TRBD1 TRBJ1-5 - TRBV6-2/TRBV6-3 CASTPRTGISNQPQHF TGTGCCAGCACCCCGAGGACAGGGATCAGCAATCAGCCCCAGCATTTT
TRBD2 TRBJ2-7 - TRBV9 CASSVGLAGHEQYF TGTGCCAGCAGCGTAGGACTAGCGGGACACGAGCAGTACTTC
TRBD1 TRBJ1-2 - TRBV11-1 CASSETGNGYTF TGTGCCAGCAGCGAGACAGGGAACGGCTACACCTTC
- TRBJ1-1 - TRBV5-1 CASSLQGKMNTEAFF TGCGCCAGCAGCTTACAGGGTAAAATGAACACTGAAGCTTTCTTT
- TRBJ2-7 - TRBV25-1 CASTGQGTYEQYF TGTGCCAGCACCGGACAAGGGACCTACGAGCAGTACTTC
TRBD2 TRBJ2-5 - TRBV7-3 CASSRTSGQETQYF TGTGCCAGCAGCCGAACTAGCGGCCAAGAGACCCAGTACTTC
- TRBJ2-7 - TRBV9 CASSVGGDNFAYEQYF TGTGCCAGCAGCGTAGGAGGAGACAACTTCGCCTACGAGCAGTACTTC
TRBD2 TRBJ2-1 - TRBV7-3 CASSRRLANEQFF TGTGCCAGCAGCCGCCGACTAGCTAATGAGCAGTTCTTC
- TRBJ2-2 - TRBV21-1 CARTQPPGQEIGGLFF TGTGCCAGAACACAACCACCGGGACAGGAAATCGGCGGCCTGTTTTTT
TRBD1 TRBJ1-1 - TRBV5-4 CASSSGQGPNTEAFF TGTGCCAGCAGCTCGGGACAGGGCCCGAACACTGAAGCTTTCTTT
- TRBJ1-4 - TRBV6-5 CASIGAANEKLFF TGTGCCAGCATCGGGGCTGCTAATGAAAAACTGTTTTTT
TRBD2 TRBJ2-3 - TRBV9 CASSVGGGDTQYF TGTGCCAGCAGCGTAGGGGGAGGGGATACGCAGTATTTT
TRBD1 TRBJ1-4 once TRBV5-4 CASSIRTGANEKLFF TGTGCCAGCAGCATACGGACAGGGGCTAATGAAAAACTGTTTTTT